Below, one TCR beta chain is given with its context. What it recognizes is unknown. Primers: 60 Vbeta forward and 13 Jbeta reverse. This table comes from immunoSEQ multiplex PCR, and its TCRdb copy is limited to in-frame clones, with some not included. The top ten hold around 8.6% of the sample, which has around 250,000 clones, 75% to 85% seen once. The data are from a study of cytomegalovirus exposure and HLA in healthy donors. Study-level points and caveats: A link between a missense DCLRE1C variant and TCR beta V- and J-gene trimming emerged from a later analysis.

The sequenced sample was PBMCs. This TCR came from a woman aged 60 to 75 in good health and CMV-seropositive.

CDR3 sequence reads: CASSGGQGRIGELFF. DNA of the CDR3: TGCGCCAGCAGCGGGGGACAGGGGAGGATCGGGGAGCTGTTTTTT. The V and J genes are TRBV5-1 and TRBJ2-2; 10 nucleotides line up with TRBD1. The trim removed 4 bases at V and 7 bases at J, leaving 7 bases unmatched. The CDR3 extends over 15 amino acids. Germline lookup yields CDR1 SGHRS and CDR2 YFSETQ.